These 3 T cell receptor beta chains came from one sample sequenced in a study of OX40 agonist ivuxolimab in advanced cancers. Sequenced by immunoSEQ multiplex PCR; TCRdb stores in-frame clones only, minus some. This table has approximately 76,000 clones, around 85% appearing once. Sequenced here: CD4+ or CD8+ T cells sorted from blood, sampled in a trial of the OX40 agonist ivuxolimab. Receptor source: an adult with an advanced solid tumor such as melanoma, head and neck, liver or kidney cancer.

The chain recombines TRBV6-1 with TRBJ2-3; D uncertain. This CDR3 comprises 13 residues. CDR1 is MNHNS, CDR2 SASEGT, per germline. The V gene lost 1 base and the J gene lost 9 bases, with 11 bases spanning the gap. For the CDR3, the DNA is TGTGCCAGCAGTGAAGTGGGCTCCGCAACGCAGTATTTT. This codes for CASSEVGSATQYF.

The rearrangement uses TRBV7-3 and TRBJ1-1; D unclear. The V gene's germline CDR1 is SGHTA and CDR2 FQGTGA. V dropped 0 bases and J dropped 5 bases, with 10 bases sitting between them. This CDR3 contains 14 residues. For the CDR3, the DNA is TGTGCCAGCAGCTTAACGTCCTCGGGGACTGAAGCTTTCTTT. Its protein product is CASSLTSSGTEAFF.

The chain links TRBV6-1 to TRBJ2-1, with 8 nucleotides matching TRBD2. Trimming took 4 bases from V and 0 from J; bases not matched to a gene: 2. The germline gives CDR1 MNHNS, CDR2 SASEGT. The CDR3 runs to 15 residues. The DNA of the CDR3 is TGTGCCAGCAGTGTAGCGGGGCTCTCCTACAATGAGCAGTTCTTC. Protein product: CASSVAGLSYNEQFF.